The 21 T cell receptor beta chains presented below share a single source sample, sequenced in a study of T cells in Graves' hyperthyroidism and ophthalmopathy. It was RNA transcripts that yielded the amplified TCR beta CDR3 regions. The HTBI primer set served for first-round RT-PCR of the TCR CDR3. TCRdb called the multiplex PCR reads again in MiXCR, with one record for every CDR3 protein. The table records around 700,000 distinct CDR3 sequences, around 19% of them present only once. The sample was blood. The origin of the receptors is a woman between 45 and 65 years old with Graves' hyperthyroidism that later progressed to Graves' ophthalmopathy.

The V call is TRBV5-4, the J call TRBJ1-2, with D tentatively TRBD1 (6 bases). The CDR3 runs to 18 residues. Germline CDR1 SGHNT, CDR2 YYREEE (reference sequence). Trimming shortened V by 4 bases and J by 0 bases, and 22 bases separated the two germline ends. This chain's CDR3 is CASSPGGGRLLSNYGYTF. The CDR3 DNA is TGTGCCAGCAGCCCCGGCGGGGGCCGACTACTTTCTAACTATGGCTACACCTTC.

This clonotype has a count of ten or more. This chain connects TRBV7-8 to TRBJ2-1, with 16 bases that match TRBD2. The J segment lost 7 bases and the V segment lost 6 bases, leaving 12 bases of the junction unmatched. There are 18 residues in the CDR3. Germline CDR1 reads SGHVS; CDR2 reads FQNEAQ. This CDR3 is CASSWGTSGGVLGNEQFF. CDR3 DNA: TGTGCCAGCAGTTGGGGGACTAGCGGGGGGGTTTTAGGTAATGAGCAGTTCTTC.

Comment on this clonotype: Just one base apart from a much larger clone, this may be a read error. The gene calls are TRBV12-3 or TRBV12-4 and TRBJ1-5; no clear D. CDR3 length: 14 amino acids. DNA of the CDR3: TGTGCCAGCAGCCCGGAACCTAGCAATCAGCCCGAGCATTTT. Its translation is CASSPEPSNQPEHF.

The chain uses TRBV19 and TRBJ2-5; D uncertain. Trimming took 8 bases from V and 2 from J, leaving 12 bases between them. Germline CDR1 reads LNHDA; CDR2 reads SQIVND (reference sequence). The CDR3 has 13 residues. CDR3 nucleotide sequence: TGTGCCAGTGGTCTTGGCCCACAAGAGACCCAGTACTTC. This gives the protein CASGLGPQETQYF.

The CDR3 nucleotides are TGTGCCAGCAGTTTATCGGGGGCTAATGAAAAACTGTTTTTT. Amino acid sequence: CASSLSGANEKLFF. The V call is TRBV28, the J call TRBJ1-4, with TRBD1 as a possible D gene (5 bases). V dropped 1 base and J dropped 3 bases, with 6 bases sitting between them. The germline CDR1 and CDR2 sequences are MDHEN and SYDVKM. The CDR3 sequence is 14 residues long. The full variable domain, with the rest looked up from reference TRBV28 and TRBJ1-4, is DVKVTQSSRYLVKRTGEKVFLECVQDMDHENMFWYRQDPGLGLRLIYFSYDVKMKEKGDIPEGYSVSREKKERFSLILESASTNQTSMYLCASSLSGANEKLFFGSGTQLSVL.

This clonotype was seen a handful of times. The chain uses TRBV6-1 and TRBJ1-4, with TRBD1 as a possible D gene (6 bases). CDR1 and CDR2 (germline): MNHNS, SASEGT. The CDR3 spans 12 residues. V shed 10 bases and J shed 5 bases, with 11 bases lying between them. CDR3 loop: CATQGGNEKLFF. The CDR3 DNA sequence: TGTGCCACACAGGGAGGAAATGAAAAACTGTTTTTT.

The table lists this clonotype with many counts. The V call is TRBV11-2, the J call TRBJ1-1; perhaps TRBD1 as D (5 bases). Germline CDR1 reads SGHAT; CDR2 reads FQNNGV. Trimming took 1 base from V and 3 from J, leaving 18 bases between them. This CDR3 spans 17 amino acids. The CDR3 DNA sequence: TGTGCCAGCAGCTTAGGGTTGGGGGATTTTTTCGACACTGAAGCTTTCTTT. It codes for CASSLGLGDFFDTEAFF.

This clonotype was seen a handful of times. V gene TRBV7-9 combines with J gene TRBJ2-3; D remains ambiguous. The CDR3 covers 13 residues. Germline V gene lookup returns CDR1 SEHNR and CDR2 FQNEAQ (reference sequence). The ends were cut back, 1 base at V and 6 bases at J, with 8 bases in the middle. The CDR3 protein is CASSLVGWDTQYF. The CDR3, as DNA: TGTGCCAGCAGCTTAGTTGGGTGGGATACGCAGTATTTT.

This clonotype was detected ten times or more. The CDR3 DNA is TGCAGCGTTGCGAAGACAGGGGAGGAGACCCAGTACTTC. It encodes CSVAKTGEETQYF. The chain combines TRBV29-1 with TRBJ2-5; 8 nucleotides match TRBD1. Trimming took 4 bases from V and 5 from J; bases not matched to a gene: 6. The CDR3 has 13 residues. Looked up from germline, CDR1 is SQVTM and CDR2 is ANQGSEA.

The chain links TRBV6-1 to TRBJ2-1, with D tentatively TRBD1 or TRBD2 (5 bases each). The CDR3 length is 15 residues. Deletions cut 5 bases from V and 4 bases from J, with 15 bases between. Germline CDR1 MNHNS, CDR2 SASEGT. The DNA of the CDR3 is TGTGCCAGCAGTTACGGGGACGGCATTTACAATGAGCAGTTCTTC. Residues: CASSYGDGIYNEQFF.

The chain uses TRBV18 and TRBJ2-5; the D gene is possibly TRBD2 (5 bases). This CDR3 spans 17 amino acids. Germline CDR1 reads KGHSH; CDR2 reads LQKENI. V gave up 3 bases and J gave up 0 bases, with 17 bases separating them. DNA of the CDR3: TGTGCCAGCTCACCCGATCCGCAGGACTTGTACCAAGAGACCCAGTACTTC. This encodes CASSPDPQDLYQETQYF. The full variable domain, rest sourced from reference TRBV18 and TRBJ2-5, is NAGVMQNPRHLVRRRGQEARLRCSPMKGHSHVYWYRQLPEEGLKFMVYLQKENIIDESGMPKERFSAEFPKEGPSILRIQQVVRGDSAAYFCASSPDPQDLYQETQYFGPGTRLLVL.

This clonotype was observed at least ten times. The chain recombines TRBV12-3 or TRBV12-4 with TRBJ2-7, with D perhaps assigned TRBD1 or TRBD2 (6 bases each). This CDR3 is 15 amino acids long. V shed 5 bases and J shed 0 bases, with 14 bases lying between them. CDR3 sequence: CASSPRDTSSYEQYF. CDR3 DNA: TGTGCCAGCAGTCCGCGGGACACGAGCTCCTACGAGCAGTACTTC.

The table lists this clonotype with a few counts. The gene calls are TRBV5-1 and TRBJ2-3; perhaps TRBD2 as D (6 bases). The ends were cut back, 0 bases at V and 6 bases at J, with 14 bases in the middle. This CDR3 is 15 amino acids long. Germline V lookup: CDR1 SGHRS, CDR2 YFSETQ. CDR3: CASSLVFAGRDTQYF. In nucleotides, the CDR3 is TGCGCCAGCAGCTTGGTTTTCGCGGGGCGCGATACGCAGTATTTT.

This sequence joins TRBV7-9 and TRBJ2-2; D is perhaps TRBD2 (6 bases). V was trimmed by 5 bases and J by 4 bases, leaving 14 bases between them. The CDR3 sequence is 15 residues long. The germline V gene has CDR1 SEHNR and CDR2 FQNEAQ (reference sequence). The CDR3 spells CASSPFGGTTGELFF. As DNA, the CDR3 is TGTGCCAGCAGCCCTTTTGGGGGGACCACCGGGGAGCTGTTTTTT.

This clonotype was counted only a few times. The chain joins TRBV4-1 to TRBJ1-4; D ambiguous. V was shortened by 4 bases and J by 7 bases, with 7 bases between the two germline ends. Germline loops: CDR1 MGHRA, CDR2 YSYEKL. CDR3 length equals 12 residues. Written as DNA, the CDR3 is TGCGCCAGCAGCCGGGCGGCTGAAAAACTGTTTTTT. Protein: CASSRAAEKLFF.

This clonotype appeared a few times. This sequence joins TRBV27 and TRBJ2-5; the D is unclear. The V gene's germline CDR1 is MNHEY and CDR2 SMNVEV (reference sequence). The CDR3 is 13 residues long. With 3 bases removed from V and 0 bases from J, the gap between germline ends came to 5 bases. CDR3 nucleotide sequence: TGTGCCAGCAGTTTTTCCTACCAAGAGACCCAGTACTTC. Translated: CASSFSYQETQYF.

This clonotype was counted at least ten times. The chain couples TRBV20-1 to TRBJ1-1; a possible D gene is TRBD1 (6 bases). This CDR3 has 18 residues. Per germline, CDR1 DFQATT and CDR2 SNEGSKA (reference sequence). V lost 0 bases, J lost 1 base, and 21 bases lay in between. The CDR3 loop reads CSARDHAGAKRTNTEAFF. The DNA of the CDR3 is TGCAGTGCTAGAGATCACGCGGGGGCGAAAAGGACGAACACTGAAGCTTTCTTT.

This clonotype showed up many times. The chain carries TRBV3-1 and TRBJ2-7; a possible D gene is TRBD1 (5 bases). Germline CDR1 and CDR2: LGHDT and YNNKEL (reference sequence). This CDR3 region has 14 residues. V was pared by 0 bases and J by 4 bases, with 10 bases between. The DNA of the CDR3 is TGTGCCAGCAGCCAAGATCACAGGAAATACGAGCAGTACTTC. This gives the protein CASSQDHRKYEQYF.

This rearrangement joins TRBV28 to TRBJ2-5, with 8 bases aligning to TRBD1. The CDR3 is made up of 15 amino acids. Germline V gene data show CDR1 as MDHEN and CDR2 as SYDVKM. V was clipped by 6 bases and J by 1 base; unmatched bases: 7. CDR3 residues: CASSSGQDSQETQYF. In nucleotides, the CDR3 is TGTGCCAGCAGCTCGGGACAGGACTCCCAAGAGACCCAGTACTTC. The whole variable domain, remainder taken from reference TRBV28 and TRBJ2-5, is DVKVTQSSRYLVKRTGEKVFLECVQDMDHENMFWYRQDPGLGLRLIYFSYDVKMKEKGDIPEGYSVSREKKERFSLILESASTNQTSMYLCASSSGQDSQETQYFGPGTRLLVL.

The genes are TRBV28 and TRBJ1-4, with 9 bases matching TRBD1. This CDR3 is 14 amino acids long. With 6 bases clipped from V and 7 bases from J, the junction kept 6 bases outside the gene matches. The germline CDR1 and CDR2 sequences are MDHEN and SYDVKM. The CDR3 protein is CASSLADRGEKLFF. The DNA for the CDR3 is TGTGCCAGCAGCTTAGCGGACAGGGGTGAAAAACTGTTTTTT.

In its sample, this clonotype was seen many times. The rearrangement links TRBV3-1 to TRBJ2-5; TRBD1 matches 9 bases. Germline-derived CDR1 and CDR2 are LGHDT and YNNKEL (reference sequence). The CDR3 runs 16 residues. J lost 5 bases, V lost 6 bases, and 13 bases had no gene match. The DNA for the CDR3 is TGTGCCAGCAGTCCCCAGCACGGACAGGGGTGGGAGACCCAGTACTTC. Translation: CASSPQHGQGWETQYF.